This entry concerns a single TCR beta chain. This sample is part of a study of blood T cell repertoires in COVID-19. In the study overall: Italy, Spain and the United States were the sources of the convalescent and acute COVID-19 samples.

Original methodology: Quantification of nucleated cells was approximated via reference gene primer amplification. Only in-frame clones appear in the TCRdb table, and some are missing; sequencing was by immunoSEQ multiplex PCR. Clonal size and the V and J genes are those of that table, whereas D and trimming came from the DNA. Among about 340,000 clones listed, 86% were seen once. In germline, CDR1 is MGHRA, CDR2 YSYEKL. The CDR3 runs to 16 residues. J gave up 5 bases and V 3 bases, and 8 bases lay outside the gene matches. Those enrolled in Seattle joined during active infection and were followed longitudinally afterward.

Sequenced material: peripheral blood. The V and J genes are TRBV4-1 and TRBJ1-5, with 9 bases that match TRBD1. This TCR came from a woman aged 55-70 years with COVID-19, enrolled during active disease. CDR3 in amino acids: CASSHLPGQGYQPQHF. Here the CDR3 DNA reads TGCGCCAGCAGCCATCTTCCGGGACAGGGCTATCAGCCCCAGCATTTT.